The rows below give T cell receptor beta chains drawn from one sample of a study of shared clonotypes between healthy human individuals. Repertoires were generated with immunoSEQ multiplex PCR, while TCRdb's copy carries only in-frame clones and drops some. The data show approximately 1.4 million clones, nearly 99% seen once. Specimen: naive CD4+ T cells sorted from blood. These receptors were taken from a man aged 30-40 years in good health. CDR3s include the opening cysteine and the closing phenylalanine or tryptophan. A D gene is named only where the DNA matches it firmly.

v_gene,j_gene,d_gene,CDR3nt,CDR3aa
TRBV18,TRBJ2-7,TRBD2,TGTGCCAGCTCACCACCGTCGACTAGCGCCCACGAGCAGTACTTC,CASSPPSTSAHEQYF
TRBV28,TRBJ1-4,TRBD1,TGTGCCAGCGGACAGGGGCCGAATGAAAAACTGTTTTTT,CASGQGPNEKLFF
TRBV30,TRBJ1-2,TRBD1,TGTGCCTGGAGTAAGGGACAGGGTCATTATGGCTACACCTTC,CAWSKGQGHYGYTF
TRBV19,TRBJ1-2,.,TGTGCCAGTAGTATCCCCCCCAGTGGTGGCTACACCTTC,CASSIPPSGGYTF
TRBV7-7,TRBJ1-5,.,TGTGCTAGCAGCTTAGCAGGAAAGCCCCAGCATTTT,CASSLAGKPQHF
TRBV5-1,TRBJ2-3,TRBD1,TGCGCCAGCAGCAGACAACCAGGGACAGGAGACTATTCGCGATTCACAGATACGCAGTATTTT,CASSRQPGTGDYSRFTDTQYF
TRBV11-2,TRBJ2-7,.,TGTGCCAGCAGCTTAGGCCGAGCCTACGAGCAGTACTTC,CASSLGRAYEQYF
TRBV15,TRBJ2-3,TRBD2,TGTGCCACCAGCTGGCGACTAGCCCCGAGCACAGATACGCAGTATTTT,CATSWRLAPSTDTQYF
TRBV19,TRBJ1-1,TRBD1,TGTGCCAGTAGTATAGCAGGGGGCCTTGAAGCTTTCTTT,CASSIAGGLEAFF
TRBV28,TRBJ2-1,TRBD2,TGTGCCAGCAGTTCTTCTCGACTAGCGGGAGGGCCGAGCCATGAGCAGTTCTTC,CASSSSRLAGGPSHEQFF